What follows are 25 T cell receptor beta chains derived from one specimen sequenced in a study of T cell repertoires in cytomegalovirus infection. TCRdb used MiXCR to reprocess the reads, holding one entry per CDR3 protein. Among approximately 400,000 distinct CDR3 sequences listed, 25% to 40% were seen once. The material sequenced was PBMCs. These receptors were obtained from a human donor in good health (CMV status not recorded). Some clones in this sample may be carry-over from other donors' samples.

A note on this clonotype: Just one base apart from a much larger clone, this may be a read error. This is likely a read error, given that the CDR3 carries no conserved phenylalanine or tryptophan at its end. The chain recombines TRBV7-9 with TRBJ1-5; D is unresolved. V was trimmed by 5 bases and J by 4 bases, leaving 12 bases between them. CDR3 length equals 14 residues. Germline values: CDR1 SEHNR, CDR2 FQNEAQ (reference sequence). CDR3 region: CASSNDGINQPQHL. In nucleotides, the CDR3 is TGTGCCAGCAGCAACGACGGGATAAATCAGCCCCAGCATTTG.

This clonotype was detected a few times. The V gene is TRBV18, the J gene TRBJ2-4, with D unresolved. Per germline, CDR1 KGHSH and CDR2 LQKENI. The V end was cut by 3 bases, the J end by 0 bases, with 12 bases between. The length of the CDR3 is 16 residues. CDR3: CASSPYQRLAKNIQYF. Here the CDR3 DNA reads TGTGCCAGCTCACCGTACCAGCGTCTAGCCAAAAACATTCAGTACTTC.

The chain carries TRBV3-1 and TRBJ2-5, with 10 bases aligning to TRBD2. CDR1 and CDR2 (germline): LGHDT, YNNKEL (reference sequence). This CDR3 is built from 17 residues. J was trimmed by 4 bases and V by 0 bases; bases with no gene match: 8. CDR3 coding DNA: TGTGCCAGCAGCCAAGAAAGCGGGGGGGCCCCCGTAGAGACCCAGTACTTC. Translating gives CASSQESGGAPVETQYF.

The chain has TRBV6-5 and TRBJ2-7; the D is unclear. The CDR3 contains 14 residues. Trimming took off 6 bases at V and 4 bases at J, with 16 bases between the two ends. CDR1 and CDR2 (germline): MNHEY, SVGAGI. The CDR3 here is CASSNPRRNYEQYF. The CDR3 bases are TGTGCCAGCAGCAATCCCCGCCGGAATTACGAGCAGTACTTC.

This clonotype was found many times. This chain joins TRBV7-8 and TRBJ1-4; D is unresolved. The CDR3 contains 15 residues. Germline V gives CDR1 SGHVS, CDR2 FQNEAQ. V lost 2 bases and J lost 3, with 10 bases in between. The CDR3 loop is CASSLSPGANEKLFF. For the CDR3, the DNA is TGTGCCAGCAGCTTATCCCCCGGGGCTAATGAAAAACTGTTTTTT.

This clonotype has only a few counts. This sequence joins TRBV10-3 and TRBJ2-3, with 7 bases fitting TRBD1. This CDR3 comprises 15 residues. Trimming removed 0 bases from V and 6 bases from J; junction bases left unmatched: 6. Germline assignment: CDR1 ENHRY and CDR2 SYGVKD. The CDR3 here is CAISESETGYDTQYF. In DNA, the CDR3 is TGTGCCATCAGTGAGTCGGAGACAGGGTACGATACGCAGTATTTT.

This clonotype has at least ten counts. This chain links TRBV27 with TRBJ1-5; D possibly corresponds to TRBD1 (5 bases). The CDR3 totals 17 residues. Germline assignment: CDR1 MNHEY and CDR2 SMNVEV (reference sequence). V shed 8 bases and J shed 5 bases, with 25 bases lying between them. Written as DNA, the CDR3 is TGTGCCAGCTCAGTTTTTGGGGTACTCGACAGACATCAGCCCCAGCATTTT. Its protein product is CASSVFGVLDRHQPQHF.

This clonotype has just a few counts. The chain uses TRBV5-5 and TRBJ2-3; D might be TRBD1 (6 bases). CDR1 SGHKS and CDR2 YYEKEE come from the germline V gene (reference sequence). The CDR3 contains 16 residues. Trimming shortened V by 4 bases and J by 2 bases, and 17 bases separated the two germline ends. For the CDR3, the DNA is TGTGCCAGCAGCAAGACAGGCGGCTCCCCCACAGATACGCAGTATTTT. Its translation is CASSKTGGSPTDTQYF.

The sample holds a few counts of this clonotype. The chain recombines TRBV4-1 with TRBJ1-1, with 8 nucleotides matching TRBD1. V shed 7 bases, J shed 6 bases, and the junction held 16 bases outside the gene matches. Looked up from germline, CDR1 is MGHRA and CDR2 is YSYEKL. The CDR3 is made up of 16 amino acids. CDR3 bases: TGCGCCAGCACGGACAGGGTTGGTACTCCTGGTGCTGAAGCTTTCTTT. Amino acids: CASTDRVGTPGAEAFF.

This clonotype was detected only a few times. The chain couples TRBV19 to TRBJ2-1, with 7 bases lining up with TRBD2. The V segment lost 1 base and the J segment 12 bases; nucleotides outside the gene matches: 6. This CDR3 spans 13 amino acids. Germline assignment: CDR1 LNHDA and CDR2 SQIVND (reference sequence). DNA of the CDR3: TGTGCCAGTAGTATAGCGTTACAGCGGGGGCAGTTCTTC. Translating it yields CASSIALQRGQFF.

This chain connects TRBV6-2 or TRBV6-3 to TRBJ2-2; D unclear. Germline V gene sequence: CDR1 MNHEY, CDR2 SVGEGT. Deletions cut 4 bases from V and 1 base from J, with 10 bases between. The CDR3 sequence is 15 residues long. The CDR3 sequence is CASSFVQENTGELFF. CDR3 nucleotides: TGTGCCAGCAGTTTCGTCCAGGAGAACACCGGGGAGCTGTTTTTT.

The rearrangement uses TRBV15 and TRBJ2-7; no clear D. Germline assignment: CDR1 LNHNV and CDR2 YYDKDF (reference sequence). The CDR3 has 13 residues. Trimming pared 4 bases from V and 3 bases from J, leaving 10 bases between. The DNA of the CDR3 is TGTGCCACCAGCATCCTAGTGTACTACGAGCAGTACTTC. Amino acid sequence: CATSILVYYEQYF. The full variable domain, its missing parts supplied by reference TRBV15 and TRBJ2-7, is DAMVIQNPRYQVTQFGKPVTLSCSQTLNHNVMYWYQQKSSQAPKLLFHYYDKDFNNEADTPDNFQSRRPNTSFCFLDIRSPGLGDTAMYLCATSILVYYEQYFGPGTRLTVT.

In regard to this clonotype: This may come from a read error, since a much larger clone is one base off. CDR3 residues: CAISVATASGGRTDTQYF. The CDR3 nucleotides are TGTGCCATCAGCGTAGCTACTGCTAGCGGGGGCCGCACAGATACGCAGTATTTT. The chain joins TRBV9 to TRBJ2-3; 10 bases line up with TRBD2. Looked up from germline, CDR1 is SGDLS and CDR2 is YYNGEE. CDR3 size: 18 residues.

As to this clonotype: The conserved phenylalanine or tryptophan normally closing the CDR3 is absent here, so this likely arose from a read error. This chain uses TRBV20-1 with TRBJ1-6; tentatively, D is TRBD1 (6 bases). Germline CDR1 is DFQATT and CDR2 is SNEGSKA (reference sequence). Between the trimmed V and J ends, which lost 1 base and 7 bases, there was a span of 14 bases. This CDR3 spans 15 amino acids. The CDR3, as DNA: TGCAGTGCTAGAGGTGGGGGCGCTTGGAATTCACCCCTCCACTTG. Amino acids: CSARGGGAWNSPLHL.

The chain couples TRBV27 to TRBJ1-1, with 11 bases fitting TRBD1. The germline CDR1 and CDR2 sequences are MNHEY and SMNVEV (reference sequence). The CDR3 has 19 amino acids. V lost 5 bases, J lost 0 bases, and 14 bases stayed unmatched. The CDR3 loop is CASSTIPRTGGWMNTEAFF. In nucleotides, the CDR3 is TGTGCCAGCAGTACTATCCCCCGGACAGGGGGCTGGATGAACACTGAAGCTTTCTTT.

J is TRBJ1-3 and V is TRBV6-1; D unresolved. Germline CDR1 is MNHNS and CDR2 is SASEGT. The length of the CDR3 is 12 residues. The CDR3 spells CVATHSGNTIYF. The DNA for the CDR3 is TGTGTTGCAACACATTCTGGAAACACCATATATTTT.

This clonotype occurred a few times. The CDR3 coding sequence is TGTGCCAGCATAGGTAGCAACTCCTACAATGAGCAGTTCTTC. Translating gives CASIGSNSYNEQFF. The genes are TRBV12-3 or TRBV12-4 and TRBJ2-1; D remains ambiguous. With 7 bases removed from V and 0 bases from J, the gap between germline ends came to 10 bases. The CDR3 contains 14 residues.

This clonotype was seen at least ten times. The chain uses TRBV7-2 and TRBJ2-5; 14 bases align to TRBD2. CDR3 length: 16 amino acids. The germline V gene has CDR1 SGHTA and CDR2 FQGNSA. Trimming cost V 5 bases and J 1 base; bases outside gene matches: 3. CDR3 sequence reads: CASSRGLAGGQETQYF. The CDR3 DNA reads TGTGCCAGCAGCCGCGGACTAGCGGGGGGCCAAGAGACCCAGTACTTC.

The J gene is TRBJ1-6, the V gene TRBV7-6; D remains ambiguous. CDR3 length: 15 residues. The germline V gene has CDR1 SGHVS and CDR2 FNYEAQ. V gave up 1 base and J gave up 4 bases, with 8 bases separating them. This CDR3 reads CASSLVSDYNSPLHF. As DNA, the CDR3 is TGTGCCAGCAGCTTAGTGTCAGATTATAATTCACCCCTCCACTTT.

This clonotype was observed at least ten times. V gene TRBV11-1 combines with J gene TRBJ1-6; a weak D match, TRBD1 (5 bases). Trimming took off 5 bases at V and 9 bases at J, with 8 bases between the two ends. Looked up from germline, CDR1 is SGHAT and CDR2 is FQDESV (reference sequence). The CDR3 runs to 12 residues. In DNA form, the CDR3 reads TGTGCCAGCAGCCCGGGGGGTTCACCCCTCCACTTT. Translated, it gives CASSPGGSPLHF.

V is TRBV5-8 and J is TRBJ2-2; TRBD2 matches at 10 bases. The CDR3 totals 18 residues. V dropped 2 bases and J dropped 1; count of bases not matched to a gene: 8. Per the germline V gene, CDR1 is SGHTS and CDR2 is YDEGEE. The CDR3 DNA reads as TGTGCCAGCAGCTTTCTTCCGACTAGCGGGCTGAACACCGGGGAGCTGTTTTTT. This gives the protein CASSFLPTSGLNTGELFF.

Details on this clonotype: The missing conserved phenylalanine or tryptophan at the end of this CDR3 makes a read error likely. The chain uses TRBV19 and TRBJ2-3, with 9 bases that match TRBD2. The CDR3 has 14 amino acids. From germline, CDR1 is LNHDA and CDR2 SQIVND (reference sequence). CDR3 residues: CASTRGGAGYTQYL. CDR3 coding DNA: TGTGCCAGTACTCGCGGGGGGGCGGGTTATACTCAGTATTTG.

The gene calls are TRBV20-1 and TRBJ2-1, with D tentatively TRBD1 (6 bases). This CDR3 comprises 12 residues. The V end was cut by 8 bases, the J end by 9 bases, with 17 bases between. Germline V gene data show CDR1 as DFQATT and CDR2 as SNEGSKA (reference sequence). CDR3 sequence: CSTIRSGVEQFF. The DNA of the CDR3 is TGCAGTACTATTAGGTCAGGGGTTGAGCAGTTCTTC.

The rearrangement joins TRBV5-1 to TRBJ2-3; D possibly corresponds to TRBD2 (6 bases). The CDR3 is 15 residues long. The germline CDR1 and CDR2 sequences are SGHRS and YFSETQ. The V end was cut by 4 bases, the J end by 0 bases, with 12 bases between. This CDR3 reads CASSKEAGSTDTQYF. For the CDR3, the DNA is TGCGCCAGCAGCAAGGAGGCGGGGAGCACAGATACGCAGTATTTT.

This chain joins TRBV6-2 or TRBV6-3 and TRBJ1-1; D uncertain. The V end was cut by 6 bases, the J end by 2 bases, with 13 bases between. Germline V CDR1 and CDR2: MNHEY, SVGEGT. This CDR3 is 14 amino acids long. CDR3 protein: CASRVSWGNTEAFF. The CDR3 DNA reads TGTGCCAGCAGAGTGTCCTGGGGAAACACTGAAGCTTTCTTT.